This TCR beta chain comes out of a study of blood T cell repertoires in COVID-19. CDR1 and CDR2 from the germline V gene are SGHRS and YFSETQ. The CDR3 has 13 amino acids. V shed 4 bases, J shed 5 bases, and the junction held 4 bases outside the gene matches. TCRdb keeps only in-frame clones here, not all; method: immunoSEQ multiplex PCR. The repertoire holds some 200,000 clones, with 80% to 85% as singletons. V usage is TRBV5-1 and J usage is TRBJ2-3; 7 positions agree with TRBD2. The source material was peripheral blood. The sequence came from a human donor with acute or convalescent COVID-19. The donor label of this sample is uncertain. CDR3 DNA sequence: TGCGCCAGCAGCCATACTAGCGAAGATACGCAGTATTTT. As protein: CASSHTSEDTQYF.